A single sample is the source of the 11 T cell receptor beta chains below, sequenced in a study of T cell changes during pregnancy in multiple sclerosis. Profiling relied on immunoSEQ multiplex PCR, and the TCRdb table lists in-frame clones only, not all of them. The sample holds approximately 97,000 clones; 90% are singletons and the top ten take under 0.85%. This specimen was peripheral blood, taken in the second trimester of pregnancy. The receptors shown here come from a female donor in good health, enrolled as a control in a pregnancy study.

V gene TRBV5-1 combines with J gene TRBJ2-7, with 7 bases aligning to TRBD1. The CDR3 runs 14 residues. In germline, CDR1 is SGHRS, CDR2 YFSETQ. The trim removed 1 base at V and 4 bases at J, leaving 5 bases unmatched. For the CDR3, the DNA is TGCGCCAGCAGCTTGAAACAGGGGTTTTACGAGCAGTACTTC. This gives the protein CASSLKQGFYEQYF.

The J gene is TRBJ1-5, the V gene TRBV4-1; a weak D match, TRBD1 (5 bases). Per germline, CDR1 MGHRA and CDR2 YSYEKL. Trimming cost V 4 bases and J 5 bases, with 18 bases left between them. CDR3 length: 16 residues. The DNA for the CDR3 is TGCGCCAGCAGCCCGTACGGGGGGAGGATCGATCAGCCCCAGCATTTT. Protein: CASSPYGGRIDQPQHF.

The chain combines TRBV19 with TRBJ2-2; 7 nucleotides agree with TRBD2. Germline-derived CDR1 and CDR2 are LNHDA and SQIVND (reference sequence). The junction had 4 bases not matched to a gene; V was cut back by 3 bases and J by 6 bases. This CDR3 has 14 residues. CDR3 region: CASSMSAGPGELFF. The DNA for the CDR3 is TGTGCCAGTAGTATGTCAGCGGGACCCGGGGAGCTGTTTTTT.

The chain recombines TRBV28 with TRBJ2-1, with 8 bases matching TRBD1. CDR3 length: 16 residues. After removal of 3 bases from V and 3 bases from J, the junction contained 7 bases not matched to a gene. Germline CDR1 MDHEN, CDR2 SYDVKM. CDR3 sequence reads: CASSFQGAPLYNEQFF. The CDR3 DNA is TGTGCCAGCAGTTTTCAGGGGGCCCCCCTCTACAATGAGCAGTTCTTC.

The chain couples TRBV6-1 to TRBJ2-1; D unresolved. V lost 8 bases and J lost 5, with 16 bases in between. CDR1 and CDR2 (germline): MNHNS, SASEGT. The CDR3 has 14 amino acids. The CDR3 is CASSHAGPHNEQFF. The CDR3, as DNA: TGTGCCAGCTCCCACGCAGGCCCCCACAATGAGCAGTTCTTC.

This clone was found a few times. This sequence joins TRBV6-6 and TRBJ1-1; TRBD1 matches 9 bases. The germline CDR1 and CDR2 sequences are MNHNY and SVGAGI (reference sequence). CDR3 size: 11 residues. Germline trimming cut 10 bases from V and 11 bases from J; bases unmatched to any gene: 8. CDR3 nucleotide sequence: TGTGCCACCCAACAGGGGGCGAGGGCTTTCTTT. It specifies CATQQGARAFF.

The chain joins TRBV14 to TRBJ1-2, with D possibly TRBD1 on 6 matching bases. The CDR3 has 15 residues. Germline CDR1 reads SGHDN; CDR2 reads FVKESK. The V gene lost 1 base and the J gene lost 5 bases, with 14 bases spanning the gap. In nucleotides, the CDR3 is TGTGCCAGCAGCCAAGGTGTAGGGGGGGGGTATGGCTACACCTTC. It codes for CASSQGVGGGYGYTF.

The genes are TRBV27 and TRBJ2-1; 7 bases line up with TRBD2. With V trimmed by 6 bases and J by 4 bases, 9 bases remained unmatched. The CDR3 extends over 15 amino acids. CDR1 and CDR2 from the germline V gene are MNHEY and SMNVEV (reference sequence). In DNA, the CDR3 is TGTGCCAGCAGGGGGCGGGGGTACCCTTACAATGAGCAGTTCTTC. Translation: CASRGRGYPYNEQFF.

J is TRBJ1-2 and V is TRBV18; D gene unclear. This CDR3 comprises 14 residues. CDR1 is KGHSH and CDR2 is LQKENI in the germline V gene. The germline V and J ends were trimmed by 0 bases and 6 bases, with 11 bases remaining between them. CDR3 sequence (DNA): TGTGCCAGCTCACCACCGTCGCTACTTGATGGCTACACCTTC. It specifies CASSPPSLLDGYTF.

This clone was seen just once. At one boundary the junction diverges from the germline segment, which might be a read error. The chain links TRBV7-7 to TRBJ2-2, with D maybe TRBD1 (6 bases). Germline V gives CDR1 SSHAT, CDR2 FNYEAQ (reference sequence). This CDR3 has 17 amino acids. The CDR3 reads CASSFNPLGGGTGELFF. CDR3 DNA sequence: TGTGCTAGCAGCTTCAACCCGTTAGGGGGTGGGACCGGGGAGCTGTTTTTT.

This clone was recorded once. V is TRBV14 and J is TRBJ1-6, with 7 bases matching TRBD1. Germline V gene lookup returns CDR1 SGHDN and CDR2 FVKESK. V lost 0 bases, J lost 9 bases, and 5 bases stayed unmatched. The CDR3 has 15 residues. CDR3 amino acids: CASSQEGTAASPLHF. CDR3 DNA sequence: TGTGCCAGCAGCCAAGAAGGGACAGCAGCTTCACCCCTCCACTTT. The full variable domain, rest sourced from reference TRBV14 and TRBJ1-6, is EAGVTQFPSHSVIEKGQTVTLRCDPISGHDNLYWYRRVMGKEIKFLLHFVKESKQDESGMPNNRFLAERTGGTYSTLKVQPAELEDSGVYFCASSQEGTAASPLHFGNGTRLTVT.